This T cell receptor beta chain was sequenced for a study of T cells after posttransplantation cyclophosphamide (dated by TCRdb to between 2015 and 2016). The study in broad terms: T cell repertoire reconstitution was tracked by TRB sequencing after myeloablative bone marrow transplantation in which posttransplantation cyclophosphamide was used as GVHD prophylaxis. Antigen receptor sequencing was done on samples from some 35 PTCy-treated patients and from some 15 related bone marrow donors of those patients. Blood from all 35 or so PTCy patients with 1-year posttransplant specimens was subjected to TRB sequencing. Because TRA and TRB clonality were tightly correlated in fewer than 10 samples, subsequent TCR analyses were focused on TRB only. Public TRB sequences were queried against a database of over 3,600 sequences associated with responses to pathogens, tumor antigens, self-antigens and alloantigens. In 3 patients, TRB sequencing was also performed on up to 3 more blood samples taken 2 to 5.2 years after transplant, and in 4 patients, pretransplant blood was also TRB-sequenced.

This clone was detected many times. No antigen is known for it. No much larger clonotype is one base removed from it; base qualities were not supplied. TRB sequencing was run on genomic DNA with either the immunoSEQ assay at survey resolution or the hsTCRB kit. The authors processed their data as follows. The immunoSEQ software handled initial read processing, and the LymphoSeq R package was used for repertoire analyses. Clonality was calculated as 1 minus normalized Shannon entropy, and the Gini coefficient was also calculated for each TRB dataset. To infer phenotypes in unsorted samples, TRB sequences from sorted subsets of the recipient or donor were mapped onto the unsorted samples of the same recipient. The source is immuneACCESS, and TCRdb retained only in-frame sequences with V and J called. Part of the clones is not carried over; for the studies checked, unresolved V genes explain less than half of this, and the remainder is unexplained. V, J and clone size reflect that table, while D and trimming were determined from the DNA. The sample records 16,000 or so clones, none occurring a single time. The leading ten clones occupy approximately 0.5% of the sample.

Overall study results and their limits: Donor-recipient similarity was low at 1-2 months but increased during the first year, and donor CD8+ memory clones often dominated later blood repertoires. The TRB repertoires of T cells infiltrating skin or the GI tract showed only limited overlap with the TRB repertoires found in blood. Across about 49 patients, TRB clonality was highly associated with recipient CMV seropositivity and CMV reactivation, and PTCy diversity was similar to diversity in CNI/methotrexate controls.

The treatment or condition label corresponds to: high-dose cyclophosphamide on days +3 and +4 as single-agent GVHD prophylaxis. For conditioning, the PTCy patients got busulfan and fludarabine, then a related or unrelated marrow graft, followed by cyclophosphamide on days +3 and +4. The PTCy-treated patients were enrolled in a prospective multi-institutional clinical trial. Peripheral blood and bone marrow mononuclear cells were isolated by Ficoll-Hypaque density centrifugation and were cryopreserved. This sequence originates from a female patient between 30 and 39 years old who received an allogeneic stem cell transplant from a related donor, was CMV-positive, and had no GVHD. Some T cells present after a transplant may be cells of the graft donor. Here the sequenced sample was PBMCs, taken after allogeneic stem cell transplant with posttransplant cyclophosphamide.

CDR3 loop: CASSLGIWHRGLGSTGELFF. In nucleotide form, the sequence is TGTGCCAGCAGCTTGGGAATTTGGCACAGGGGACTCGGAAGCACCGGGGAGCTGTTTTTT. The V and J genes are TRBV5-5 and TRBJ2-2; a weak D assignment points to TRBD1 (7 bases agree). From cysteine to phenylalanine, the CDR3 is 20 amino acids long. The CDR3 DNA has 60 bases and is translated from base 1. V is shortened by 0 bases, J by 4 bases, and the region joining them spans 25 bases. Via the germline V gene (reference sequence), CDR1 is SGHKS and CDR2 YYEKEE. The reference TRBV5-5 and TRBJ2-2 proteins fill in what lies around the CDR3, so the full variable domain reads DAGVTQSPTHLIKTRGQQVTLRCSPISGHKSVSWYQQVLGQGPQFIFQYYEKEERGRGNFPDRFSARQFPNYSSELNVNALLLGDSALYLCASSLGIWHRGLGSTGELFFGEGSRLTVL.